Described below is a single T cell receptor (beta chain) sequence and its context. Antigen: not known. Indicated treatment: around 19 received Ad26.COV2.S at low or high dose, single or two shots; roughly 5 received placebo; per-sample allocation not given. On day 63 after the first injection, vaccine and placebo recipients gave samples. An 18-55-year-old adult in Boston served as donor. Clones were read by immunoSEQ multiplex PCR, and TCRdb kept only the in-frame ones, dropping some. The sample consists of under 300,000 clones, about 83% of them appearing once. This record comes from a study of Ad26.COV2.S vaccination and SARS-CoV-2 variants. Study summary: Ad26.COV2.S shots went into the muscle once or twice, 56 days apart. Whole-study findings and limits: Measures of TCR breadth and depth may have fallen short of total T cell responses. CD8+ and CD4+ T cells specific for spike reportedly responded with substantial breadth after vaccination.

The CDR3 covers 17 residues. Trimming took 5 bases from V and 10 from J; bases not matched to a gene: 17. Per germline, CDR1 SGHVS and CDR2 FQNEAQ. Source: peripheral blood, taken in a trial of Ad26.COV2.S vaccine versus placebo. The chain carries TRBV7-8 and TRBJ1-6, with 7 bases aligning to TRBD1. The TCR was taken from a person between 18 and 65 years old who received the Ad26.COV2.S COVID-19 vaccine or a placebo. CDR3 sequence reads: CASSAGATGRGGSPLHF. DNA for the CDR3: TGTGCCAGCAGCGCAGGGGCGACAGGGAGGGGTGGGTCACCCCTCCACTTT.